This record looks at one T cell receptor beta chain sequence and its context. TCRdb keeps only in-frame clones here, not all; method: immunoSEQ multiplex PCR. The sample has roughly 350,000 clones, about 93% seen once; the top ten hold around 3.5%. CDR3 length equals 11 residues. Germline V gene sequence: CDR1 SEHNR, CDR2 FQNEAQ (reference sequence). V lost 5 bases to trimming and J lost 8 bases, with 8 bases between them. The sample is drawn from a study of blood T cell repertoires in COVID-19. The chain has TRBV7-9 and TRBJ2-3; no definite D call. The clonotype comes from a woman younger than 30 who had recovered from COVID-19. Sequenced: peripheral blood. The CDR3 sequence: CASSLQSTQYF. The CDR3 bases are TGTGCCAGCAGCCTACAGAGTACGCAGTATTTT.